The text below deals with one T cell receptor beta chain. This specimen comes from a study of T cell changes during pregnancy in multiple sclerosis. The CDR3 has 12 amino acids. With 3 bases removed from V and 3 bases from J, the gap between germline ends came to 6 bases. Germline CDR1 KGHSH, CDR2 LQKENI. The protocol was immunoSEQ multiplex PCR, while the TCRdb copy is restricted to in-frame clones and leaves out a portion. The sample has roughly 39,000 clones, approximately 90% seen once; the top ten hold approximately 1.4%. The rearrangement uses TRBV18 and TRBJ2-7, with D perhaps TRBD1 (5 bases). The TCR originated in a female donor with multiple sclerosis, enrolled in a pregnancy study. The sample taken for sequencing was PBMCs (not recorded whether the cells were cultured). DNA of the CDR3: TGTGCCAGCTCACCCAGGGACTACGAGCAGTACTTC. It specifies CASSPRDYEQYF.